This is a list of T cell receptor beta chains from one sample in a study of identical twins. MiXCR, run by TCRdb on the 5' RACE reads, gives a single entry per CDR3 protein. This table has around 670,000 distinct CDR3 sequences, around 6% appearing once. Input material: naive T cells sorted from blood. The receptors stem from a man in his late teens or twenties in good health. Each CDR3 is given with its conserved first and last residue. D genes are given only for firm matches. The size of a clone is reported for some rows only, either as once, few or many, or as a class for expanded clones.

cdr3_nt cdr3_aa clone_size d_call j_call v_call
TGTGCCAGCAGCCAAGAGTGGGGGACAGGGGACCACGAGCAGTACTTC CASSQEWGTGDHEQYF . TRBD1 TRBJ2-7 TRBV3-1
TGCAGCGTGGATCCGGGACCGCAGACAGAAGCTTTCTTT CSVDPGPQTEAFF few . TRBJ1-1 TRBV29-1
TGTGCCAGCAGCCCGACTCCGATCTACTACAATGAGCAGTTCTTC CASSPTPIYYNEQFF many . TRBJ2-1 TRBV4-2
TGTGCCAGCAGGCCGGGACAGGGAAGTCATGAGCAGTTCTTC CASRPGQGSHEQFF few TRBD1 TRBJ2-1 TRBV12-3/TRBV12-4
TGTGCCATCAGTGAGTCAACGGATTATGGTTACACCTTC CAISESTDYGYTF . . TRBJ1-2 TRBV10-3
TGTGCCAGCAGTTACTCCGGGACTAGCGGGACCGGGGAGCTGTTTTTT CASSYSGTSGTGELFF many TRBD2 TRBJ2-2 TRBV6-5
TGTGCCTGGGGGACGTCTGTAGGGGTCAAAAACATTCAGTACTTC CAWGTSVGVKNIQYF many . TRBJ2-4 TRBV30
TGTGCCAGCAGCTCAGATCGGAGATCAGGGCCAGAAAAACTGTTTTTT CASSSDRRSGPEKLFF many . TRBJ1-4 TRBV12-3/TRBV12-4
TGCGCCAGCAGCCAAGAAGGGGGGCTAGCGAACCAAGAGACCCAGTACTTC CASSQEGGLANQETQYF . . TRBJ2-5 TRBV4-1
TGTGCCAGCAGCTACCAGGGTAAGAGTACTGAAGCTTTCTTT CASSYQGKSTEAFF many . TRBJ1-1 TRBV7-9
TGCAGTGCCCGAGAGGGTATCGTAACTGAAGCTTTCTTT CSAREGIVTEAFF . . TRBJ1-1 TRBV20-1
TGTGCCAGCACCCCCCGGACAGGGTGGGAGACCCAGTACTTC CASTPRTGWETQYF many TRBD1 TRBJ2-5 TRBV12-3/TRBV12-4
TGTGCCAGCAGCCCCCCGCTACGGACAGGGCGGAACACTGAAGCTTTCTTT CASSPPLRTGRNTEAFF many TRBD1 TRBJ1-1 TRBV11-2
TGTGCCAGCAGTTTAGGGACAGGGAGGGGTCAGCCCCAGCATTTT CASSLGTGRGQPQHF many TRBD1 TRBJ1-5 TRBV12-3/TRBV12-4
TGTGCCAGCAGCCGGGGGACAGCCAATGAGCAGTTCTTC CASSRGTANEQFF few . TRBJ2-1 TRBV7-2
TGTGCCAGCAGCTTCGGGGGGCCCGGAGGCTACACCTTC CASSFGGPGGYTF few . TRBJ1-2 TRBV7-9
TGCAGCGTTGAACATGGGAACACTGAAGCTTTCTTT CSVEHGNTEAFF many . TRBJ1-1 TRBV29-1
TGTGCCAGCAGTTTTAGCGGGAGGGCTGAGCAGTTCTTC CASSFSGRAEQFF many TRBD2 TRBJ2-1 TRBV27
TGTGCCAGCATGTCCCATTTGTCCCAGCCCCAGCATTTT CASMSHLSQPQHF many . TRBJ1-5 TRBV12-3/TRBV12-4
TGCGCCAGCAGCCATCCGGCCATGAACACTGAAGCTTTCTTT CASSHPAMNTEAFF many . TRBJ1-1 TRBV4-1
TGTGCCAGCAGCCTACAGGGGCGTCTCCTTAGCACAGATACGCAGTATTTT CASSLQGRLLSTDTQYF . TRBD1 TRBJ2-3 TRBV11-3
TGTGCCAGCAGTGTTACCCGGGACAGGGTAAATGAGCAGTTCTTC CASSVTRDRVNEQFF many TRBD1 TRBJ2-1 TRBV6-1
TGTGCCAGCAGCCTCTACCAAGAGACCCGGTACTTC CASSLYQETRYF . . TRBJ2-5 TRBV5-5
TGTGCCAGCAGTTTAATGACCCAGACAGATACGCAGTATTTT CASSLMTQTDTQYF . . TRBJ2-3 TRBV12-3/TRBV12-4
TGCGCCAGCAGCTTAGCGGGACCCCGAGAGGAGCAGTTCTTC CASSLAGPREEQFF . TRBD2 TRBJ2-1 TRBV5-1
TGCGCCAGCAGCTTGATTCAAAAGAAGGGGGTCAACAATGAGCAGTTCTTC CASSLIQKKGVNNEQFF many . TRBJ2-1 TRBV5-1
TGCAGTGCTAAAATCCCCTCTGGGGCCAACGTCCTGACTTTC CSAKIPSGANVLTF many . TRBJ2-6 TRBV20-1
TGTGCCAGCAGCAGGACTAGCGGAGACAATGAGCAGTTCTTC CASSRTSGDNEQFF many TRBD2 TRBJ2-1 TRBV3-1
TGTGCCAGCAGCGGGCCACTTCAAGCGACCCAGTACTTC CASSGPLQATQYF many . TRBJ2-5 TRBV9
TGTGCCAGCAGCTTACGGGCCGGCGGCACTGAAGCTTTCTTT CASSLRAGGTEAFF many . TRBJ1-1 TRBV7-3
TGTGCCAGCAGCCTCGGGACTGTGGATGGCTACACCTTC CASSLGTVDGYTF many . TRBJ1-2 TRBV9
TGTGCCAGCAGCTCCCAGGGAGCTGAAGCTTTCTTT CASSSQGAEAFF few . TRBJ1-1 TRBV7-9
TGTGCCAGCAGTTACCCCCTACGGACAGGGAAGAACGCCGGGGAGCTGTTTTTT CASSYPLRTGKNAGELFF few TRBD1 TRBJ2-2 TRBV27
TGCGCCAGCAGCTTGGACGGGACTGACTATGGCTACACCTTC CASSLDGTDYGYTF . . TRBJ1-2 TRBV5-1
TGTGCCAGCAGGACAAAGACGGATACCTACGAGCAGTACTTC CASRTKTDTYEQYF many . TRBJ2-7 TRBV12-3/TRBV12-4
TGCAGCCCTAGGCGGGCCAGGAACACCGGGGAGCTGTTTTTT CSPRRARNTGELFF many . TRBJ2-2 TRBV20-1
TGTGCCAGCAGTCTACCCCCGGGACTAGCGGGAGGGCCGGAGGAGAATGAGCAGTTCTTC CASSLPPGLAGGPEENEQFF few TRBD2 TRBJ2-1 TRBV28
TGTGCCATCAGTTTTTCAGTTTACAATGAGCAGTTCTTC CAISFSVYNEQFF few . TRBJ2-1 TRBV10-3
TGTGCCAGCAGTTTCATGGGGGGTCAGCCCCAGCATTTT CASSFMGGQPQHF many . TRBJ1-5 TRBV12-3/TRBV12-4
TGTGCCAGCAGCTCCCGGACTAGAACCTACGAGCAGTACTTC CASSSRTRTYEQYF many TRBD2 TRBJ2-7 TRBV9
TGTGCCAGCAGTCCATCAGCGGGAGAGGGGCGAGAGACCCAGTACTTC CASSPSAGEGRETQYF few TRBD2 TRBJ2-5 TRBV12-3/TRBV12-4
TGCAGTGCTAGAGATGGAGGACAGCCTAATTCACCCCTCCACTTT CSARDGGQPNSPLHF . . TRBJ1-6 TRBV20-1